The 3 T cell receptor beta chains presented below share a single source sample, sequenced in a study of T cells in Graves' hyperthyroidism and ophthalmopathy. The TCR beta CDR3 regions underwent amplification using RNA transcripts as the source. With the HTBI primer set, the TCR CDR3 went through a first round of RT-PCR. TCRdb reanalysed the multiplex PCR reads using MiXCR and keeps one entry per CDR3 protein. The data contain roughly 500,000 distinct CDR3 sequences, around 42% of them singletons. Sequenced material: peripheral blood or thyroid tissue (not recorded which). The receptor set was obtained from an adult woman with Graves' disease, either hyperthyroidism or ophthalmopathy (not recorded which).

This clonotype was recorded many times. The J gene is TRBJ2-7, the V gene TRBV4-1; 9 bases are a match to TRBD1. This CDR3 has 14 residues. J gave up 4 bases and V 3 bases, and 4 bases lay outside the gene matches. CDR1 and CDR2 from the germline V gene are MGHRA and YSYEKL. CDR3 region: CASSHRDREYEQYF. The CDR3 nucleotides read TGCGCCAGCAGCCACCGGGACAGGGAGTACGAGCAGTACTTC.

Note on this clonotype: One junction end does not reproduce the germline sequence, and a read error may be involved. The genes are TRBV12-3 or TRBV12-4 and TRBJ2-7; 12 nucleotides agree with TRBD2. The CDR3 has 15 amino acids. The CDR3 DNA is TGTGCCAGCAGTTTGGGTTTCCTAGCGGGAGGGGTACGCTTCTTC. Its translation is CASSLGFLAGGVRFF.

The gene calls are TRBV10-2 and TRBJ1-1, with D uncertain. Germline V gene sequence: CDR1 WSHSY, CDR2 SAAADI. Trimming shortened V by 9 bases and J by 8 bases, and 7 bases separated the two germline ends. This CDR3 comprises 9 residues. This CDR3 reads CASLAEAFF. CDR3 DNA sequence: TGCGCCAGTCTAGCGGAAGCTTTCTTT.